This paragraph reports one T cell receptor beta chain. The antigen remains unidentified. The data stem from a study of shared clonotypes between healthy human individuals. Whole-study findings and limits: Naive subsets usually exceeded memory subsets in estimated richness. Clonotype sharing across four donors was observed for around 5% of naive CD4 clonotypes. Tissue TCR repertoires likely differ from these blood-only repertoires.

Only in-frame clones appear in the TCRdb table, and some are missing; sequencing was by immunoSEQ multiplex PCR. The sample has about 750,000 clones, roughly 92% seen once. The CDR3 has 15 amino acids. CDR1 and CDR2 (germline): MNHEY, SVGAGI. V trimming: 5 bases; J trimming: 5 bases; junction bases outside the gene matches: 10. CD8 cells regarded as naive lacked CD45RO, were positively chosen for CCR7, and omitted terminally differentiated effector memory CD45RA+ cells. This rearrangement joins TRBV6-5 to TRBJ2-3; 7 bases match TRBD2. Sequenced material: naive CD8+ T cells sorted from blood. The sequence came from a man aged 30-40 years in good health. The CDR3 loop is CASSRREARRDTQYF. Written as DNA, the CDR3 is TGTGCCAGCAGTAGACGGGAGGCGAGAAGAGATACGCAGTATTTT.